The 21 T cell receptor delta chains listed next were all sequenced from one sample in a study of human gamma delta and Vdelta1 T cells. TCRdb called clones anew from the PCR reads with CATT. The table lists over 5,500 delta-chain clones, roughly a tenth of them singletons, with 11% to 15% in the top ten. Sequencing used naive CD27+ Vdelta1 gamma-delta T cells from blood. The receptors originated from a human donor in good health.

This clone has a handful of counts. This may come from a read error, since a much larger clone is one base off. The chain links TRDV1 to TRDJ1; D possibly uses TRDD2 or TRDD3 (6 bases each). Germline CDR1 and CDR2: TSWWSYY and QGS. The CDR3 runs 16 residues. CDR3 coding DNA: TGTGCTCCTGGGGAACGACGGGTCCTACACCAAGATGGACTCATCTTT. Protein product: CAPGERRVLHQDGLIF.

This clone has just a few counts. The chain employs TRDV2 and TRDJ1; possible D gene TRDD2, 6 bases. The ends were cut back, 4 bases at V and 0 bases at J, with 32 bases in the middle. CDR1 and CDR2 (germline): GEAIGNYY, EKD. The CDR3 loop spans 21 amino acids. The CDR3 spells CACDSPTLKDWVAENTDKLIF. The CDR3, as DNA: TGTGCCTGTGATTCTCCTACGTTAAAGGATTGGGTGGCTGAGAACACCGATAAACTCATCTTT.

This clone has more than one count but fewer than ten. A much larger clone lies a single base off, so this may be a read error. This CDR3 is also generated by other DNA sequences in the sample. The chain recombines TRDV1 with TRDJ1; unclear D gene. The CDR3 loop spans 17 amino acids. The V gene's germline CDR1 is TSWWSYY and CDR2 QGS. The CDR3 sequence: CALGERTSPRYTDKLIF. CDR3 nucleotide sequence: TGTGCTCTTGGTGAACGCACTAGCCCTCGTTACACCGATAAACTCATCTTT.

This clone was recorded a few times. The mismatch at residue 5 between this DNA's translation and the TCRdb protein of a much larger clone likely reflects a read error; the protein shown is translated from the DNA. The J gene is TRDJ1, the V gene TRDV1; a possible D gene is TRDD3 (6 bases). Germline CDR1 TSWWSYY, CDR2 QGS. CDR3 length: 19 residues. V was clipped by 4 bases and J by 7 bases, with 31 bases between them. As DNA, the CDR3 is TGTGCTCTTGGGGCAGACTACTCCACCTACCGGGGGACACGGGTTAAACTCATCTTT. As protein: CALGADYSTYRGTRVKLIF.

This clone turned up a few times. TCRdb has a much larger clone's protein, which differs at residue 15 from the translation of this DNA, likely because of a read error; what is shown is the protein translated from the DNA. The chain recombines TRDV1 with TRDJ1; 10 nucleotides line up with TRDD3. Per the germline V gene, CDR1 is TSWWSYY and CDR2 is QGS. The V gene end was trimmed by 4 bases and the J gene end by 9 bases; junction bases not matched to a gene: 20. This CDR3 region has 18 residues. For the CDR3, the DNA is TGTGCTCTTGGGGCCCACCTTCTTCGTACTGGGGGATCCTCCCAACTCATCTTT. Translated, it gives CALGAHLLRTGGSSQLIF.

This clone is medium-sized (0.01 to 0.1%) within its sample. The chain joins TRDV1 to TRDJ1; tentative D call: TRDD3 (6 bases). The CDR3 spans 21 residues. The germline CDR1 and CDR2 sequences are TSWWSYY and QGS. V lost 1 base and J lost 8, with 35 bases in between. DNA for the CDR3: TGTGCTCTTGGGGAACGCGTTAAGGGTGACCCCACGGTCTGGGGATTATCAAAACTCATCTTT. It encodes CALGERVKGDPTVWGLSKLIF.

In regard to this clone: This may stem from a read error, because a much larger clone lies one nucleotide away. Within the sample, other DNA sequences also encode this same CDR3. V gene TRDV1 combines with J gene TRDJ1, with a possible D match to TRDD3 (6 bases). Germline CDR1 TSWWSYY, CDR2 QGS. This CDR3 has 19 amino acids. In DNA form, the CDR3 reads TGTGCTCTTGGGGAAAATCCGCAACTGACTTCGGTGGGGGCAAATAAACTCATCTTC. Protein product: CALGENPQLTSVGANKLIF.

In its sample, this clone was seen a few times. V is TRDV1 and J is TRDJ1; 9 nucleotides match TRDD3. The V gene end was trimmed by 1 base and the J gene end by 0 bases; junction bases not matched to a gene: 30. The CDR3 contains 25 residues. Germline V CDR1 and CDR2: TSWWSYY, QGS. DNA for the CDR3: TGTGCTCTTGGGGAACAAGCTACATGGAAGGGTGGGGCGTACTGGGGGACTACGTACACCGATAAACTCATCTTT. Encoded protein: CALGEQATWKGGAYWGTTYTDKLIF.

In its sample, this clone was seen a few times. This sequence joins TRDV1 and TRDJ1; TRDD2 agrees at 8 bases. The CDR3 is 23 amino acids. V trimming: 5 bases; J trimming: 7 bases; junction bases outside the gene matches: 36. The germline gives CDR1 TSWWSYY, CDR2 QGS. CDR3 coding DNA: TGTGCTCTTGGGAGCAGCAGGCCTTCCTATTCTGACGTGGTAGGGTTGACACGGGGTAAACTCATCTTT. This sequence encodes CALGSSRPSYSDVVGLTRGKLIF.

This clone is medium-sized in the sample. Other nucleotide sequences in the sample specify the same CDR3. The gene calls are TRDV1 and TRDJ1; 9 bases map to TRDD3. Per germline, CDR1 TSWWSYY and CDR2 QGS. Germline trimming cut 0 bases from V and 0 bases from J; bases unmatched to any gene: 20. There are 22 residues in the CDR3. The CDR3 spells CALGELRLPYWGTRPYTDKLIF. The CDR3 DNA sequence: TGTGCTCTTGGGGAACTTCGGCTTCCCTACTGGGGGACCCGTCCCTACACCGATAAACTCATCTTT.

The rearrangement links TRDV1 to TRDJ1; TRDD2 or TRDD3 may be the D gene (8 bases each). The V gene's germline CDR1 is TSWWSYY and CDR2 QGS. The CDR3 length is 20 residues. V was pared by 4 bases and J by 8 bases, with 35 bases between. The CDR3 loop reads CALGGRGRASYGGGGSKLIF. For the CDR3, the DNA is TGTGCTCTTGGGGGGCGCGGGCGGGCTTCCTACGGAGGTGGGGGATCGAAACTCATCTTT.

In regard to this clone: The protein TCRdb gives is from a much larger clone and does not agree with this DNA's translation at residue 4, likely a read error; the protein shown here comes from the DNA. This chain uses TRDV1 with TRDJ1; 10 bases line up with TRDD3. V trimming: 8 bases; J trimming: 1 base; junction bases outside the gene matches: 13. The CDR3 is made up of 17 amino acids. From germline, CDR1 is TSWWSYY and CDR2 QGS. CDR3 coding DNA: TGTGCTCTTAGGGTCCGGTACTGGGGGATGCGCACCGATAAACTCATCTTT. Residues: CALRVRYWGMRTDKLIF.

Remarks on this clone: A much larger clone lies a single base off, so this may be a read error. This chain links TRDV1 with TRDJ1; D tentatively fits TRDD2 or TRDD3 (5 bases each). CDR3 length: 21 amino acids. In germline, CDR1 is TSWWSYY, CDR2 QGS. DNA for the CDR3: TGTGCTCTTGGGGAACTACGTGCCCTTCGGGGGTCTCTTCGGGGCACCGATAGACTCATCTTT. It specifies CALGELRALRGSLRGTDRLIF.

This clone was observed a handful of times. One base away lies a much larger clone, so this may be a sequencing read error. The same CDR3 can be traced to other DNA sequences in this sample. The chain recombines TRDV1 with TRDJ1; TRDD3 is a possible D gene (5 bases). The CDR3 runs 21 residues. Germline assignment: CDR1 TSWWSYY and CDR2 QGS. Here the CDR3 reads CALGVPKGYVSRGLYTDKLIF. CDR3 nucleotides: TGTGCCCTTGGGGTTCCCAAAGGGTATGTGTCTCGGGGCCTTTACACCGATAAACTCATCTTT.

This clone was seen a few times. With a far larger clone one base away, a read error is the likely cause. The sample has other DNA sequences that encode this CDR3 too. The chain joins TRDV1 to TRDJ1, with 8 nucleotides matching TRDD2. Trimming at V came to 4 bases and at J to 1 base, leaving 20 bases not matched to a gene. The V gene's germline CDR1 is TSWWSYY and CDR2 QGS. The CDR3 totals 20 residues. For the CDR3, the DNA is TGTGCTCTTGGGGGTTCAGACTTCCTACGGATGGGCCTAAGCACCGATAAACTCATCTTT. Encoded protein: CALGGSDFLRMGLSTDKLIF.

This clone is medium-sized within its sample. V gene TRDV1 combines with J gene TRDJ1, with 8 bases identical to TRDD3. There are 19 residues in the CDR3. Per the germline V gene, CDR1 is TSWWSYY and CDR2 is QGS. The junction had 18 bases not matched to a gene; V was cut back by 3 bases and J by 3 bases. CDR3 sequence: CALGDMGAGGTVNADKLIF. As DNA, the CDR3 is TGTGCTCTTGGGGATATGGGGGCTGGGGGAACCGTAAACGCCGATAAACTCATCTTT.

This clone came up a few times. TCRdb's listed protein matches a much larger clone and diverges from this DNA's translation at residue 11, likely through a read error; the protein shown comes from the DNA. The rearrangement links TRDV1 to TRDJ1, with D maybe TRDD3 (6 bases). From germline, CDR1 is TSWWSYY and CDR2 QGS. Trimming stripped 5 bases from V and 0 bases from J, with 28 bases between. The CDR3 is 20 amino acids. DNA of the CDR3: TGTGCTCTTGGGAAAGGCGTACGTGCGGGGATGGGGGGGTACACCGATAAACTCATCTTT. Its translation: CALGKGVRAGMGGYTDKLIF.

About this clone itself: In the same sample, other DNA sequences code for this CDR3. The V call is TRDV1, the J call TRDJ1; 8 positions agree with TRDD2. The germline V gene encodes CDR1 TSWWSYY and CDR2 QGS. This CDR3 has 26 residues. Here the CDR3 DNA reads TGTGCACTCGGGGAGATTACTGAACGGGGCTCGACTTCCTACAGAAAGAAAGCGGTGTACACCGATAAACTCATCTTT. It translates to CALGEITERGSTSYRKKAVYTDKLIF.

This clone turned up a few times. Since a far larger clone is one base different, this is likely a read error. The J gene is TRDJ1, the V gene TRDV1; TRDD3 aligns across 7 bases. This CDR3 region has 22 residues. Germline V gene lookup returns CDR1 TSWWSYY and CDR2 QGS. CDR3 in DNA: TGTGCTCCTGGGGAACTCGGTTACGTTGCAAAGGGGATAGGTCGTCCCACCGATAAACTCATCTTT. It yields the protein CAPGELGYVAKGIGRPTDKLIF.

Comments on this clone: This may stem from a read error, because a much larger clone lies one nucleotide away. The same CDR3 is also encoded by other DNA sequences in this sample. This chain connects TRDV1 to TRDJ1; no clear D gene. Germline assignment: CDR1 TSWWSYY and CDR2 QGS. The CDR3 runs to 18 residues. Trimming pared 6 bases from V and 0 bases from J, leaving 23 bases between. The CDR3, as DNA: TGTGCTCTTGGACTCACCGTTTCCCGCCGCCCGTACACCGATAAACTCATCTTT. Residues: CALGLTVSRRPYTDKLIF.

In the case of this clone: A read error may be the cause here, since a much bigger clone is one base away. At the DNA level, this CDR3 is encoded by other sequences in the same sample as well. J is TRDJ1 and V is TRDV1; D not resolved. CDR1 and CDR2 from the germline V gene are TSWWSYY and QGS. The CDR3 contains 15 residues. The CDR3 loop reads CALGVYRAYTDKLIF. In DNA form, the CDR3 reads TGTGCTCTTGGGGTGTACAGGGCGTACACCGATAAACTCATTTTT.